The source of this T cell receptor (beta chain) is a study of blood T cell repertoires in COVID-19. Whole-study context: Samples taken during acute and convalescent COVID-19 were collected in the United States, Italy and Spain.

V lost 2 bases, J lost 5 bases, and 6 bases stayed unmatched. The CDR3 sequence is 15 residues long. The germline gives CDR1 SGHDN, CDR2 FVKESK. As processed by the authors: Amplification of reference gene primers was used by the study to estimate nucleated cell counts. Clones were sequenced by immunoSEQ multiplex PCR, and TCRdb holds only the in-frame ones, with some missing. V and J calls plus clone size are reproduced from that table; the DNA served to infer D and trimming. The table records about 150,000 clones, roughly 80% of them present only once. The specimen was peripheral blood. V is TRBV14 and J is TRBJ2-3; 8 bases fit TRBD2. The origin of this receptor is a woman aged 55-75 years with acute or convalescent COVID-19. DNA of the CDR3: TGTGCCAGCAGCCAATACGGGGGGGGCCAAGATACGCAGTATTTT. Residues: CASSQYGGGQDTQYF.